This TCR beta chain was sequenced for a study of blood T cell repertoires in COVID-19 (dated by TCRdb to the early 2020s). Regarding the complete study: Collaborator samples came from the United States, Italy and Spain and covered acute and convalescent phases of COVID-19. The material from the prospective study consisted of cDNA or gDNA derived from T cells, B-cell-depleted T cells, or PBMCs. The dataset comprised deeply sampled blood TCRbeta repertoires from subjects exposed to, actively infected with, or recovered from COVID-19. The repertoires were released in a freely available public database intended as a resource for research on the immune response to SARS-CoV-2. The samples were drawn from two sources: the first 160 participants of the ongoing ImmuneRACE study, and 1,200 or so subjects contributed by 6 global collaborators. Nearly every sample came with metadata listing a de-identified subject ID, COVID-19 status, age in years and sex. Where HLA class I and class II types were available, the types were taken from metadata supplied by the sample provider, not from assay-based typing.

TCRbeta CDR3 regions were amplified from genomic DNA using the immunoSEQ Assay, a bias-controlled multiplex PCR. The study's own analysis went as follows. The number of nucleated cells in each sample was estimated from the amplification of reference gene primers within the assay. Sequence reads were collapsed and filtered to measure the absolute abundance of every unique TCRbeta CDR3 rearrangement. For each sample, productive Simpson clonality was calculated as the square root of Simpson's diversity index across productive rearrangements. TCRdb provides this immuneACCESS table in a form limited to in-frame rearrangements. Some clones are lacking; in checked studies, under half of them reflect an unresolved V gene, and why the rest are absent is not known. D and trimming were read from the DNA, whereas the V and J calls and clone size are those reported in that table. This sample gives about 220,000 clones in total; 80% to 85% of them show up just once. The ten top clones hold approximately 5.2% of the sample.

Study-level results and caveats: How much clinical and demographic metadata was included differed by source and by participant, and the metadata was provided uncurated.

One collaborating source in Seattle enrolled patients during active infection and followed them longitudinally through the course of disease. The collaborating institutions used their own protocols to collect whole blood in K2EDTA tubes. For TCRbeta analysis, collaborator samples were shipped as frozen whole blood, as isolated PBMCs, or as DNA extracted from either sample type. A note on this clone: No cognate antigen has been identified for it. It has no much larger one-base neighbor in the sample; base qualities were not kept.

From a lookup of the germline V gene, CDR1 and CDR2 are SGHRS and YFSETQ. The germline ends are 16 bases apart after V is trimmed by 4 bases and J by 3 bases. The cysteine opens and the phenylalanine closes a CDR3 of 15 amino acids. The sequence is cut down to CDR3 DNA, 45 bases in frame from base 1. The sequence links TRBV5-1 to TRBJ1-2, with the D gene call left open. The origin of this receptor is a woman aged 70-85 years with COVID-19, enrolled during active disease. What was sequenced was peripheral blood. The CDR3 region reads CASSPRANGDYGYTF. In nucleotides, the sequence is TGCGCCAGCAGCCCTCGGGCCAACGGGGACTATGGCTACACCTTC.